Each of the 8 T cell receptor beta chains below was sequenced from the same sample in a study of T-cell reconstitution after alpha-beta-depleted transplantation in children. Using unique molecular identifiers, the investigators prepared the TCRbeta library. TCRdb analysed the PCR reads with MiXCR anew, one entry per CDR3 protein. This sample carries some 300,000 distinct CDR3 sequences, around 9.1% of them seen once, and the ten largest clones take less than 8%. The specimen was PBMCs, collected before TCRalphabeta/CD19-depleted stem cell transplant. These receptors came from a boy younger than two with acute myeloid leukemia, due to receive a stem cell transplant.

This clonotype came up many times. V gene TRBV27 combines with J gene TRBJ1-5; 7 positions agree with TRBD1. Trimming cost V 5 bases and J 5 bases; bases outside gene matches: 6. CDR1 is MNHEY and CDR2 is SMNVEV in the germline V gene (reference sequence). This CDR3 region has 14 residues. The CDR3 spells CASSHRDRYQPQHF. The CDR3 DNA reads TGTGCCAGCAGTCATCGGGACAGATATCAGCCCCAGCATTTT.

This clonotype was seen repeatedly, ten times or more. This rearrangement joins TRBV12-3 or TRBV12-4 to TRBJ2-7; D gene uncertain. V shed 4 bases and J shed 2 bases, with 6 bases lying between them. The CDR3 extends over 12 amino acids. CDR3 sequence (DNA): TGTGCCAGCAGTTCGGCCCCCTACGAGCAGTACTTC. It is translated as CASSSAPYEQYF.

Many counts were recorded for this clonotype. This chain joins TRBV5-1 and TRBJ1-4; 10 nucleotides match TRBD1. The ends lost 4 bases at V and 4 bases at J; junction bases unmatched: 10. The CDR3 extends over 17 amino acids. Germline V gives CDR1 SGHRS, CDR2 YFSETQ. The CDR3 nucleotides are TGCGCCAGCAGCCCGGCCGGGACAGGGGAGGGTAATGAAAAACTGTTTTTT. The encoded protein is CASSPAGTGEGNEKLFF.

V gene TRBV23-1 combines with J gene TRBJ1-4; D unclear. TRBV23-1 is designated an ORF whose function remains uncertain. CDR3 length: 14 amino acids. The V end lost 0 bases, the J end lost 4 bases, and 6 bases lay between the germline ends. In DNA, the CDR3 is TGCGCCAGCAGTCAATCTCCGGGTAATGAAAAACTGTTTTTT. Translated: CASSQSPGNEKLFF.

This clonotype was seen repeatedly, ten times or more. The V call is TRBV3-1, the J call TRBJ2-3; 8 bases line up with TRBD2. V was clipped by 7 bases and J by 1 base; unmatched bases: 4. Germline V gene lookup returns CDR1 LGHDT and CDR2 YNNKEL (reference sequence). The CDR3 has 14 amino acids. The CDR3 region has the DNA TGTGCCAGCAAGAGCGGGGGCGGCACAGATACGCAGTATTTT. This encodes CASKSGGGTDTQYF.

The table lists this clonotype with a few counts. J is TRBJ2-3 and V is TRBV28, with 10 bases aligning to TRBD2. CDR3 size: 18 residues. V was pared by 2 bases and J by 0 bases, with 8 bases of the junction left unmatched. Germline assignment: CDR1 MDHEN and CDR2 SYDVKM. The CDR3 here is CASSLETSGLPSTDTQYF. In DNA, the CDR3 is TGTGCCAGCAGTTTAGAGACTAGCGGGCTCCCTAGCACAGATACGCAGTATTTT.

This clonotype was picked up many times. Here the CDR3 reads CSALTGGTYGYTF. The CDR3 DNA reads as TGCAGTGCTCTAACAGGGGGCACCTATGGCTACACCTTC. V is TRBV20-1 and J is TRBJ1-2, with TRBD1 matching 9 bases. Germline loops: CDR1 DFQATT, CDR2 SNEGSKA (reference sequence). The CDR3 is 13 residues long. The V segment lost 5 bases and the J segment 4 bases; nucleotides outside the gene matches: 5.

This clonotype was seen at least ten times. The gene calls are TRBV6-2 or TRBV6-3 and TRBJ2-1; 16 bases are a match to TRBD2. Germline V gene sequence: CDR1 MNHEY, CDR2 SVGEGT. This CDR3 spans 20 amino acids. The V segment lost 2 bases and the J segment 4 bases; nucleotides outside the gene matches: 11. The CDR3 reads CASSYPPGLAGGDSYNEQFF. CDR3 in DNA: TGTGCCAGCAGTTACCCCCCGGGACTAGCGGGAGGGGACTCTTACAATGAGCAGTTCTTC.